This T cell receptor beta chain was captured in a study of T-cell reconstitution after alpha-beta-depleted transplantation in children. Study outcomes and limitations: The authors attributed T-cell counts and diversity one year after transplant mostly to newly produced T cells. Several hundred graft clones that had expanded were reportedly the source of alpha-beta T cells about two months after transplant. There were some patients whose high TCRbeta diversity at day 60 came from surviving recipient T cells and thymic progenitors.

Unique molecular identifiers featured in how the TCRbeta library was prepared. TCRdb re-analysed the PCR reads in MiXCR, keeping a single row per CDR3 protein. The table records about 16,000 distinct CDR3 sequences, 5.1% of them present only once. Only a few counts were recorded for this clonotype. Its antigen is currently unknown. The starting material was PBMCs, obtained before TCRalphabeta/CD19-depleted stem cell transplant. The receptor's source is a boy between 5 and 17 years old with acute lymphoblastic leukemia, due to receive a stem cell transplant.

The CDR3 nucleotides read TGTGCCAGTAGTATAGGCGGAGGGGCCCCCCGGGAGCTGTTTTTT. This sequence encodes CASSIGGGAPRELFF. V gene TRBV19 combines with J gene TRBJ2-2, with a tentative D call TRBD2 (6 bases). This CDR3 has 15 residues. Germline CDR1 and CDR2: LNHDA and SQIVND (reference sequence). V was trimmed by 1 base and J by 9 bases, leaving 15 bases between them.